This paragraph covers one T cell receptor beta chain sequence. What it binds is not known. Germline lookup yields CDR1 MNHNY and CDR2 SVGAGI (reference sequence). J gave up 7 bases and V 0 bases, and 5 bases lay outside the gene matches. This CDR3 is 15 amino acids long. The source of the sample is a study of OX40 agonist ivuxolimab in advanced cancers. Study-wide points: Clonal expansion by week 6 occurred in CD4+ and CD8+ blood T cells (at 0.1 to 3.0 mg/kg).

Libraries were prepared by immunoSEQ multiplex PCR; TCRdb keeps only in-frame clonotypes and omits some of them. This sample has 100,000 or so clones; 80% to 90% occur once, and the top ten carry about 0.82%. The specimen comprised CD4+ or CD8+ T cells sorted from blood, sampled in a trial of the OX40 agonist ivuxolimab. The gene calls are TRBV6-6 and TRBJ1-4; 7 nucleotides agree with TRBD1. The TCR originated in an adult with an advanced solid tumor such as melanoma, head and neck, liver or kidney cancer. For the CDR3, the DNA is TGTGCCAGCAGTTACTCGAGACAGGGAGGTGAAAAACTGTTTTTT. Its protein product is CASSYSRQGGEKLFF.